The present entry profiles one T cell receptor (beta chain) with its context. The table came from immunoSEQ multiplex PCR; TCRdb's copy has only in-frame clones and leaves some out. The sample consists of some 15,000 clones, around 71% of them appearing once. These data originate in a study of T cells after somatic rescue of genetic block. Sequenced sample: peripheral blood mononuclear cells (PBMCs). This sequence originates from a boy younger than 18.

The CDR3 loop reads CASSLRWVQETQYF. The CDR3 DNA reads TGTGCCAGCAGTTTAAGATGGGTCCAAGAGACCCAGTACTTC. The V gene is TRBV28, the J gene TRBJ2-5; D is unresolved. Per the germline V gene, CDR1 is MDHEN and CDR2 is SYDVKM. The CDR3 has 14 amino acids. V was pared by 2 bases and J by 1 base, with 8 bases between.